This T cell receptor beta chain was sequenced for a study of radiation and T cells in renal cell carcinoma (dated by TCRdb to the early 2020s). Background for the entire study: Samples were obtained from a clinical trial, in which 15 Gy stereotactic body radiation therapy was delivered to primary renal cell carcinomas and nephrectomy was performed 4 weeks later. Across all 50 or so samples, 4,000,000 or so unique CDR3 nucleotide sequences, encoding approximately 2.5 million unique CDR3 amino acid sequences, were identified. In total, approximately 53 samples underwent TCR beta sequencing: 25 or so tumors plus 27 peripheral blood samples. General conclusions and limits of the study: An increase in top tumor clonotypes in blood was observed from baseline to 2 weeks post-radiation, followed by contraction by 4 weeks, which was taken to suggest transient expansion of tumor-resident clones. Dynamics of the blood repertoire were not tracked past 4 weeks after treatment. Because no pretreatment tumor biopsies were available, whether clonotypes were present in the tumor at baseline could not be determined. The single-armed trial design could not address effects of radiation dose or scheduling on the TCR repertoire.

On this clone: Its cognate antigen has yet to be identified. One base away there is no much larger clone; base qualities are not given.

V lost 0 bases and J lost 0 bases; the stretch between them is 7 bases long. The CDR3 has 15 amino acids, counting the end cysteine and phenylalanine. The read is trimmed to its CDR3 DNA, 45 bases read in frame from base 1. According to the germline V gene, CDR1 reads SGHTS and CDR2 reads YDEGEE. According to the study, the label for this sample's time point signals: baseline pretreatment blood. The treatment or condition label on this specimen signifies: 15 Gy SBRT to primary tumor, nephrectomy 4 weeks later. To follow tumor-enriched clonotypes, serial peripheral blood was collected from radiation-treated patients at baseline and at 2 weeks and 4 weeks after SBRT. Every patient had renal cell carcinoma of clear cell pathology. Genomic DNA for TCR sequencing was prepared using the QIAamp DNA Blood Mini Kit (Qiagen). The analyses included just those samples that passed every quality control check. TCR beta libraries were generated from genomic DNA with the immunoSEQ kit, following the manufacturer's recommendations. Library preparation used a first multiplex PCR with proprietary primers, then a second PCR adding unique barcodes, with bead cleanups after each round. A kit-provided positive control reaction and a negative control reaction were included in every sample batch. The final libraries were assessed on an Agilent 4200 TapeStation D1000 ScreenTape, pooled by volume, and quantified by qPCR. An Illumina NextSeq500 fitted with a MidOutput 150-cycle cartridge performed the sequencing, running 156 Read1 cycles and 15 Index1 cycles with the kit's custom primers. The pooled library was loaded at approximately 1 pM with an approximately 21% PhiX control spike-in. On the authors' methods: Vendor-processed data were analyzed in R, with a clonotype defined as all T cells sharing the same CDR3 nucleotide sequence. For clone abundance analyses, frequencies were normalized to the 10,000 most abundant clones in each sample. Public T cell clones, which averaged fewer than five per sample, were removed prior to analysis. An abundance difference of at least 32-fold between compartments was the criterion for calling clonotypes tumor-enriched or baseline blood-enriched. Clonotypes expanded or contracted between blood time points were identified with a beta-binomial differential abundance model. Similarity between tumor and blood repertoires was quantified using the Baroni-Urbani and Buser coefficient, and groups were compared with two-tailed Wilcoxon tests in R. Drawn from immuneACCESS, this table holds only the in-frame rearrangements with V and J called that TCRdb kept. Clones are partly lost; checked studies trace under half to an unresolved V gene and leave the rest unexplained. V and J calls and clone size come straight from that table; D and trimming were deduced from the DNA. This sample comprises roughly 120,000 clones, around 83% of them detected only once. The top ten constitute around 3% of the sample.

The source of this sequence is a woman aged 60-75 years with renal cell carcinoma. The chain joins TRBV5-8 to TRBJ1-3, with no confident D gene call. The material was blood, obtained from a patient whose treatment included radiotherapy and nephrectomy. The DNA sequence follows: TGTGCCAGCAGCTTGGATGATCACTCTGGAAACACCATATATTTT. Its product reads: CASSLDDHSGNTIYF.